The rows below give T cell receptor beta chains drawn from one sample of a study of chemoradiotherapy in HPV16-positive cancers. Using immunoSEQ multiplex PCR, the repertoire was profiled, and TCRdb retains in-frame clones only, with some absent. The profile shows some 6,200 clones, approximately 90% of them singletons. This specimen consisted of tumor tissue, obtained from a patient who underwent chemoradiotherapy. The receptors originated from a human donor with HPV-associated anogenital cancer. Both conserved end residues are part of each CDR3. The D gene is left open where the match is weak. Clone size, where shown, is once, few, many, or a class for clones that have expanded.

clone_size: NA; d_call: TRBD1; v_call: TRBV10-3; j_call: TRBJ2-4; cdr3_length: 15; cdr3_nt: TGTGCCATCCGACAGGGGCTTGAAGCCAAAAACATTCAGTACTTC; cdr3_aa: CAIRQGLEAKNIQYF
clone_size: NA; d_call: TRBD2; v_call: TRBV7-3; j_call: TRBJ2-1; cdr3_length: 14; cdr3_nt: TGTGCCAGCAGCCTTAGCGGGAGCGGCAATGAGCAGTTCTTC; cdr3_aa: CASSLSGSGNEQFF
clone_size: NA; d_call: NA; v_call: TRBV27; j_call: TRBJ2-7; cdr3_length: 15; cdr3_nt: TGTGCCAGCAGTTTTCTTAGCGGAAGCTCCTACGAGCAGTACTTC; cdr3_aa: CASSFLSGSSYEQYF
clone_size: NA; d_call: TRBD2; v_call: TRBV10-3; j_call: TRBJ2-7; cdr3_length: 15; cdr3_nt: TGTGCCATCAGTGAGTCGAAGGATAGCGGGGACGAGCAGTACTTC; cdr3_aa: CAISESKDSGDEQYF
clone_size: NA; d_call: TRBD1; v_call: TRBV7-2; j_call: TRBJ1-4; cdr3_length: 15; cdr3_nt: TGTGCCAGCAGCTCCCCCCGGGACAGCCTTGAAAAACTGTTTTTT; cdr3_aa: CASSSPRDSLEKLFF
clone_size: NA; d_call: NA; v_call: TRBV7-3; j_call: TRBJ2-3; cdr3_length: 13; cdr3_nt: TGTGCCAGCAGCTTAACGGCGGAGAATACGCAGTATTTT; cdr3_aa: CASSLTAENTQYF
clone_size: NA; d_call: NA; v_call: TRBV6-5; j_call: TRBJ2-2; cdr3_length: 14; cdr3_nt: TGTGCCAGCAGTTCGGACACACTGACCGGGGAGCTGTTTTTT; cdr3_aa: CASSSDTLTGELFF
clone_size: NA; d_call: TRBD1; v_call: TRBV18; j_call: TRBJ1-4; cdr3_length: 14; cdr3_nt: TGTGCCAGCTCACCAGGGACAGGGAATGAAAAACTGTTTTTT; cdr3_aa: CASSPGTGNEKLFF
clone_size: NA; d_call: NA; v_call: TRBV5-1; j_call: TRBJ2-1; cdr3_length: 14; cdr3_nt: TGCGCCAGCAGCTTGGGACTAGCCTACAATGAGCAGTTCTTC; cdr3_aa: CASSLGLAYNEQFF
clone_size: NA; d_call: NA; v_call: TRBV29-1; j_call: TRBJ2-5; cdr3_length: 11; cdr3_nt: TGCAGCGTTGGAGGGGTTGAGGAGCAGTACTTC; cdr3_aa: CSVGGVEEQYF
clone_size: NA; d_call: NA; v_call: TRBV10-3; j_call: TRBJ1-5; cdr3_length: 18; cdr3_nt: TGTGCCATCAGTGAAAGAGGGATTTGGGGCTTTAGCAATCAGCCCCAGCATTTT; cdr3_aa: CAISERGIWGFSNQPQHF
clone_size: NA; d_call: TRBD1; v_call: TRBV28; j_call: TRBJ2-7; cdr3_length: 13; cdr3_nt: TGTGCCAGCATCCGGGACAGTCCCTACGAGCAGTACTTC; cdr3_aa: CASIRDSPYEQYF
clone_size: NA; d_call: NA; v_call: TRBV7-2; j_call: TRBJ2-2; cdr3_length: 14; cdr3_nt: TGTGCCAGCAGCTTTAAGAGTTCGGGCGGGGAGCTGTTTTTT; cdr3_aa: CASSFKSSGGELFF
clone_size: NA; d_call: NA; v_call: TRBV20-1; j_call: TRBJ2-1; cdr3_length: 11; cdr3_nt: TGCAGTGCTAGAGAGCACAATGAGCAGTTCTTC; cdr3_aa: CSAREHNEQFF
clone_size: NA; d_call: TRBD2; v_call: TRBV6-7; j_call: TRBJ2-3; cdr3_length: 13; cdr3_nt: TGTGCCAGGGGGGGCCTACTAGCGGGAACGCAGTATTTT; cdr3_aa: CARGGLLAGTQYF
clone_size: NA; d_call: TRBD2; v_call: TRBV27; j_call: TRBJ2-1; cdr3_length: 15; cdr3_nt: TGTGCCAGCAGATCACTAGCGGGAGGGTCCAATGAGCAGTTCTTC; cdr3_aa: CASRSLAGGSNEQFF
clone_size: NA; d_call: NA; v_call: TRBV29-1; j_call: TRBJ2-7; cdr3_length: 13; cdr3_nt: TGCAGCGTTTCCCCGGGCCTCACGGGGGAGCAGTACTTC; cdr3_aa: CSVSPGLTGEQYF
clone_size: NA; d_call: NA; v_call: TRBV19; j_call: TRBJ2-7; cdr3_length: 13; cdr3_nt: TGTGCCAGTAGTATGTACGTGGCCTACGAGCAGTACTTC; cdr3_aa: CASSMYVAYEQYF
clone_size: once; d_call: NA; v_call: TRBV28; j_call: TRBJ2-3; cdr3_length: 14; cdr3_nt: TGTGCCAGCAGTTTATCAGGGCTCACAGATACGCAGTATTTT; cdr3_aa: CASSLSGLTDTQYF
clone_size: NA; d_call: TRBD1; v_call: TRBV18; j_call: TRBJ1-5; cdr3_length: 13; cdr3_nt: TGTGCCAGCTCAAAAGACAGGGATCAGCCCCAGCATTTT; cdr3_aa: CASSKDRDQPQHF
clone_size: NA; d_call: TRBD2; v_call: TRBV7-2; j_call: TRBJ2-3; cdr3_length: 17; cdr3_nt: TGTGCCAGCAGCTTAGAACGAGTAGCGGGAGTAGGGGATACGCAGTATTTT; cdr3_aa: CASSLERVAGVGDTQYF
clone_size: NA; d_call: TRBD1; v_call: TRBV29-1; j_call: TRBJ1-1; cdr3_length: 12; cdr3_nt: TGCAGCGTACGGACAGGGAACACTGAAGCTTTCTTT; cdr3_aa: CSVRTGNTEAFF
clone_size: NA; d_call: NA; v_call: TRBV5-1; j_call: TRBJ1-4; cdr3_length: 13; cdr3_nt: TGCGCCAGCAGCTTCTCAATGGGTGAAAAACTGTTTTTT; cdr3_aa: CASSFSMGEKLFF
clone_size: NA; d_call: NA; v_call: TRBV9; j_call: TRBJ2-3; cdr3_length: 13; cdr3_nt: TGTGCCAGCAGCGTACTATTCACAGATACGCAGTATTTT; cdr3_aa: CASSVLFTDTQYF
clone_size: NA; d_call: TRBD2; v_call: TRBV28; j_call: TRBJ2-3; cdr3_length: 13; cdr3_nt: TGTGCCAGCTGGGCGGGAGGCACAGATACGCAGTATTTT; cdr3_aa: CASWAGGTDTQYF
clone_size: NA; d_call: NA; v_call: TRBV7-9; j_call: TRBJ1-1; cdr3_length: 15; cdr3_nt: TGTGCCAGCAGCTCAGGTGGTTCGGCGAACACTGAAGCTTTCTTT; cdr3_aa: CASSSGGSANTEAFF
clone_size: NA; d_call: NA; v_call: TRBV27; j_call: TRBJ2-7; cdr3_length: 13; cdr3_nt: TGTGCCAGCAGAGCTGGGGGACGCTACGAGCAGTACTTC; cdr3_aa: CASRAGGRYEQYF
clone_size: NA; d_call: NA; v_call: TRBV5-1; j_call: TRBJ2-7; cdr3_length: 9; cdr3_nt: TGCGCCAGCCCGGGGGACGGGAGCTTC; cdr3_aa: CASPGDGSF
clone_size: NA; d_call: TRBD1; v_call: TRBV28; j_call: TRBJ1-5; cdr3_length: 14; cdr3_nt: TGTGCCAGCAGTTCGGACAGGGCAAATCAGCCCCAGCATTTT; cdr3_aa: CASSSDRANQPQHF
clone_size: NA; d_call: NA; v_call: TRBV7-8; j_call: TRBJ2-2; cdr3_length: 15; cdr3_nt: TGTGCCAGCCGACTCGGGACAACGAACACCGGGGAGCTGTTTTTT; cdr3_aa: CASRLGTTNTGELFF
clone_size: few; d_call: NA; v_call: TRBV5-6; j_call: TRBJ2-1; cdr3_length: 14; cdr3_nt: TGTGCCAGCAGCACCTCTCGCACAGGTAATGAGCAGTTCTTC; cdr3_aa: CASSTSRTGNEQFF
clone_size: NA; d_call: NA; v_call: TRBV28; j_call: TRBJ2-7; cdr3_length: 13; cdr3_nt: TGTGCCAGCAGTTTAGTCGATGCGTACGAGCAGTACTTC; cdr3_aa: CASSLVDAYEQYF
clone_size: NA; d_call: TRBD1; v_call: TRBV9; j_call: TRBJ1-1; cdr3_length: 15; cdr3_nt: TGTGCCAGCAGCCTCGAGACAGGGATGAACACTGAAGCTTTCTTT; cdr3_aa: CASSLETGMNTEAFF
clone_size: NA; d_call: NA; v_call: TRBV5-4; j_call: TRBJ2-3; cdr3_length: 15; cdr3_nt: TGTGCCAGCAGCGTGGGAACCACTAGCACAGATACGCAGTATTTT; cdr3_aa: CASSVGTTSTDTQYF
clone_size: NA; d_call: NA; v_call: TRBV5-8; j_call: TRBJ1-5; cdr3_length: 14; cdr3_nt: TGTGCCAGCAGCTCCAGGGGCAGGAATCAGCCCCAGCATTTT; cdr3_aa: CASSSRGRNQPQHF
clone_size: NA; d_call: TRBD2; v_call: TRBV19; j_call: TRBJ2-3; cdr3_length: 14; cdr3_nt: TGTGCCAGTAGTAGACTAGCGGCCACAGATACGCAGTATTTT; cdr3_aa: CASSRLAATDTQYF
clone_size: NA; d_call: NA; v_call: TRBV7-2; j_call: TRBJ2-3; cdr3_length: 15; cdr3_nt: TGTGCCAGCAGCCCCATGTCCTCTTACACAGATACGCAGTATTTT; cdr3_aa: CASSPMSSYTDTQYF
clone_size: NA; d_call: NA; v_call: TRBV28; j_call: TRBJ2-7; cdr3_length: 17; cdr3_nt: TGTGCCAGCAGTTTGTCGCGGAGGAAGGTAGGAGGCTACGAGCAGTACTTC; cdr3_aa: CASSLSRRKVGGYEQYF
clone_size: NA; d_call: TRBD2; v_call: TRBV18; j_call: TRBJ2-4; cdr3_length: 18; cdr3_nt: TGTGCCAGCTCACAAAAGGGACTAGCGGGGGGAGCCAAAAACATTCAGTACTTC; cdr3_aa: CASSQKGLAGGAKNIQYF
clone_size: NA; d_call: TRBD1; v_call: TRBV7-9; j_call: TRBJ1-1; cdr3_length: 15; cdr3_nt: TGTGCCAGCAGCACCGGACAGGGTCGCCCCCCTGAAGCTTTCTTT; cdr3_aa: CASSTGQGRPPEAFF
clone_size: NA; d_call: TRBD2; v_call: TRBV6-6; j_call: TRBJ2-7; cdr3_length: 15; cdr3_nt: TGTGCCAGCAGTCAGACTAGCGGGTTCTCCTACGAGCAGTACTTC; cdr3_aa: CASSQTSGFSYEQYF
clone_size: NA; d_call: NA; v_call: TRBV18; j_call: TRBJ2-2; cdr3_length: 15; cdr3_nt: TGTGCCAGCTCGCCCTCACAGGGTGGCACCGGGGAGCTGTTTTTT; cdr3_aa: CASSPSQGGTGELFF
clone_size: NA; d_call: NA; v_call: TRBV7-3; j_call: TRBJ2-1; cdr3_length: 15; cdr3_nt: TGTGCCAGCAGCTCGCTACCCACCCTAGATAATGAGCAGTTCTTC; cdr3_aa: CASSSLPTLDNEQFF
clone_size: NA; d_call: TRBD1; v_call: TRBV6-5; j_call: TRBJ1-2; cdr3_length: 12; cdr3_nt: TGTGCCAGCAGCGATGACAGGGCTGGCTACACCTTC; cdr3_aa: CASSDDRAGYTF
clone_size: NA; d_call: NA; v_call: TRBV4-2; j_call: TRBJ2-1; cdr3_length: 12; cdr3_nt: TGTGCCAGCAGCCCCCAGGACAATGAGCAGTTCTTC; cdr3_aa: CASSPQDNEQFF
clone_size: NA; d_call: NA; v_call: TRBV27; j_call: TRBJ2-7; cdr3_length: 12; cdr3_nt: TGTGCCAGCAGTACCCCCGGAGGAGAGCAGTACTTC; cdr3_aa: CASSTPGGEQYF
clone_size: NA; d_call: NA; v_call: TRBV29-1; j_call: TRBJ2-1; cdr3_length: 11; cdr3_nt: TGCAGCGTTGACTCGGGGCGAGAGCAGTTCTTC; cdr3_aa: CSVDSGREQFF
clone_size: NA; d_call: NA; v_call: TRBV6-5; j_call: TRBJ1-1; cdr3_length: 12; cdr3_nt: TGTGCCAGCAGTTCCCCACCCATGACGGCTTTCTTT; cdr3_aa: CASSSPPMTAFF
clone_size: NA; d_call: NA; v_call: TRBV28; j_call: TRBJ1-1; cdr3_length: 14; cdr3_nt: TGTGCCAGCAGTCCCGCCGGGGAGAACACTGAAGCTTTCTTT; cdr3_aa: CASSPAGENTEAFF
clone_size: few; d_call: NA; v_call: TRBV7-9; j_call: TRBJ2-3; cdr3_length: 13; cdr3_nt: TGTGCCAGCAGCCCTGCGGGGTCAGATACGCAGTATTTT; cdr3_aa: CASSPAGSDTQYF
clone_size: NA; d_call: NA; v_call: TRBV30; j_call: TRBJ2-3; cdr3_length: 13; cdr3_nt: TGTGCCTGGCGAGGGACGGCTGGAAATACGCAGTATTTT; cdr3_aa: CAWRGTAGNTQYF
clone_size: once; d_call: NA; v_call: TRBV7-2; j_call: TRBJ2-2; cdr3_length: 15; cdr3_nt: TGTGCCAGCAGCTTAAATACAGGGAACACCGGGGAGCTGTTTTTT; cdr3_aa: CASSLNTGNTGELFF
clone_size: NA; d_call: TRBD1; v_call: TRBV5-1; j_call: TRBJ2-3; cdr3_length: 14; cdr3_nt: TGCGCCAGCAGCCCCGGGACAGGGACAGATACGCAGTATTTT; cdr3_aa: CASSPGTGTDTQYF